This TCR beta chain was identified during a study of cytomegalovirus exposure and HLA in healthy donors. General study findings and limits: Reportedly, diagnosis of cytomegalovirus status by the classifier showed high specificity and sensitivity. TCR beta chain V- and J-gene trimming was linked, in a later analysis, to a missense variant in DCLRE1C.

To note about this clone: Its specificity is unknown.

PCR employed 60 Vbeta and 13 Jbeta primers. Sequenced by immunoSEQ multiplex PCR; TCRdb stores in-frame clones only, minus some. The table has about 190,000 clones, 65% to 75% seen once. The V and J ends lost 0 bases and 4 bases respectively, with 6 bases between them. Looked up from germline, CDR1 is GTSNPN and CDR2 is SVGIG (reference sequence). The CDR3 length is 13 residues. The specimen was PBMCs. The receptor was derived from a man aged 25 to 45 in good health and CMV-seropositive. V and J are TRBV30 and TRBJ2-2; no firm D call. The CDR3 region has the DNA TGTGCCTGGAGTGTAATCGGCACCGGGGAGCTGTTTTTT. Its protein is CAWSVIGTGELFF. Variable domain in full (rest from reference TRBV30 and TRBJ2-2): SQTIHQWPATLVQPVGSPLSLECTVEGTSNPNLYWYRQAAGRGLQLLFYSVGIGQISSEVPQNLSASRPQDRQFILSSKKLLLSDSGFYLCAWSVIGTGELFFGEGSRLTVL.